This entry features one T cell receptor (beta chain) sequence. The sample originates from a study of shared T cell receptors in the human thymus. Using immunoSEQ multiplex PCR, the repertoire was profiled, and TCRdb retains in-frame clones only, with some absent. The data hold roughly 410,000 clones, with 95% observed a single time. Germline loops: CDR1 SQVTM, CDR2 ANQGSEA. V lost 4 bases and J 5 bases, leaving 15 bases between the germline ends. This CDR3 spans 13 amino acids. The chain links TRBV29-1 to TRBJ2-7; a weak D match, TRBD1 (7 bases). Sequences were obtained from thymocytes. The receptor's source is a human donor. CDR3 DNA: TGCAGCGTTGCAACGACAGGGACTCACGAGCAGTACTTC. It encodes CSVATTGTHEQYF.